The source of this T cell receptor (beta chain) is a study of blood T cell repertoires in COVID-19. J was trimmed by 8 bases and V by 2 bases; bases with no gene match: 17. This CDR3 spans 19 amino acids. Germline CDR1 reads LGHNT; CDR2 reads FRNRAP. Clones were sequenced by immunoSEQ multiplex PCR, and TCRdb holds only the in-frame ones, with some missing. The table has 250,000 or so clones, 84% seen once. The receptor was isolated from a man aged 50 to 59 who had recovered from COVID-19. The chain has TRBV12-5 and TRBJ1-6; 8 positions agree with TRBD1. Sequenced input: PBMCs or T cells enriched from blood (not recorded which). The DNA of the CDR3 is TGTGCTAGTGGTTTGATTCCGTTAGTGGGGGACAGGAAGGATTCACCCCTCCACTTT. Amino acid sequence: CASGLIPLVGDRKDSPLHF.